This TCR beta chain derives from a study of cytomegalovirus exposure and HLA in healthy donors. Study-wide results and caveats: When a later analysis compared HLA-associated TCR beta chains with equally common others, the HLA-associated chains turned out to be more clonally expanded and to have lower generation probabilities.

As for this clone: The antigen is undetermined.

Primers included in the PCR were 60 Vbeta and 13 Jbeta primers. Using immunoSEQ multiplex PCR, the repertoire was profiled, and TCRdb retains in-frame clones only, with some absent. Of 110,000 to 150,000 clones listed, around 75% were seen once; the top ten hold roughly 4%. This CDR3 has 15 residues. Germline V gives CDR1 MDHEN, CDR2 SYDVKM. V lost 6 bases, J lost 2 bases, and 6 bases stayed unmatched. Sequencing input: PBMCs. The sequence came from a man in his sixties in good health and CMV-seronegative. V and J are TRBV28 and TRBJ2-7; 11 bases fit TRBD1. CDR3 protein: CASSAPGQGAYEQYF. For the CDR3, the DNA is TGTGCCAGCAGCGCCCCGGGACAGGGGGCCTACGAGCAGTACTTC. Drawing the rest from reference TRBV28 and TRBJ2-7, the complete variable domain is DVKVTQSSRYLVKRTGEKVFLECVQDMDHENMFWYRQDPGLGLRLIYFSYDVKMKEKGDIPEGYSVSREKKERFSLILESASTNQTSMYLCASSAPGQGAYEQYFGPGTRLTVT.